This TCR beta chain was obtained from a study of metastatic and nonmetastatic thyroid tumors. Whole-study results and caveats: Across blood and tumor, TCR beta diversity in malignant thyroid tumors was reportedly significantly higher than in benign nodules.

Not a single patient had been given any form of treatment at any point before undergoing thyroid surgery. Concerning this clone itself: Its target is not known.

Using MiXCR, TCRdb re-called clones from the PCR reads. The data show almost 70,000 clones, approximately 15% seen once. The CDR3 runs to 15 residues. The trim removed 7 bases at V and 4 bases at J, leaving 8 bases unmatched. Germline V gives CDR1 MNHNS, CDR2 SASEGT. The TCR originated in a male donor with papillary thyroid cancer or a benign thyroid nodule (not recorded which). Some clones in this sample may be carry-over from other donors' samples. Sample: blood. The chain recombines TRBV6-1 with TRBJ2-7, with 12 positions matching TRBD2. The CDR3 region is CASISSGRAAYEQYF. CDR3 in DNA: TGTGCCAGCATTTCTAGCGGGAGGGCCGCATACGAGCAGTACTTC.